Listed below are T cell receptor beta chains from one sample, sequenced in a study of radiotherapy plus CTLA-4 blockade in lung cancer. The repertoire was sequenced with immunoSEQ multiplex PCR; TCRdb's copy has only in-frame clones and lacks some. This sample yields about 62,000 clones, of which around 77% are seen a single time; roughly 3.1% belongs to the top ten. The source material was peripheral blood, sampled from a patient treated with radiotherapy plus ipilimumab. These receptors were obtained from a human donor with non-small cell lung cancer who had a complete response to radiotherapy plus ipilimumab. Both conserved end residues are part of each CDR3. D genes are given only for firm matches. The size entry is marked missing in some rows and otherwise reads once, few, many or a size class.

size	D	V	J	CDR3	DNA
.	.	TRBV2	TRBJ2-7	CASSAYSEQYF	TGTGCCAGCAGTGCATATAGCGAGCAGTACTTC
.	TRBD1	TRBV25-1	TRBJ1-3	CASSGDSSGLGNTIYF	TGTGCCAGCAGTGGGGACAGCTCGGGTTTGGGAAACACCATATATTTT
.	TRBD1	TRBV25-1	TRBJ1-1	CASRNRGGIGEAFF	TGTGCCAGCAGAAACAGGGGGGGGATTGGTGAAGCTTTCTTT
once	TRBD2	TRBV9	TRBJ2-3	CASSVVEGGFGDTQYF	TGTGCCAGCAGCGTAGTAGAGGGAGGGTTCGGAGATACGCAGTATTTT
.	.	TRBV6-6	TRBJ1-2	CASSSPTGSLYGYTF	TGTGCCAGCAGCTCCCCTACAGGGTCCCTCTATGGCTACACCTTC
few	.	TRBV10-3	TRBJ2-3	CAISESSGHTDTQYF	TGTGCCATCAGTGAGTCTAGCGGTCACACAGATACGCAGTATTTT
.	TRBD1	TRBV15	TRBJ1-2	CATSTSTGRGGYTF	TGTGCCACCAGCACATCGACAGGGAGAGGTGGCTACACCTTC
few	.	TRBV7-3	TRBJ2-5	CASSLAGSGETQYF	TGTGCCAGCAGCTTGGCAGGGTCCGGGGAGACCCAGTACTTC
once	.	TRBV28	TRBJ2-7	CASTLMGLYEQYF	TGTGCCAGCACCCTTATGGGACTCTACGAGCAGTACTTC
.	TRBD1	TRBV28	TRBJ1-1	CASRDTGGWGEAFF	TGTGCCAGCAGAGACACAGGGGGCTGGGGTGAAGCTTTCTTT
.	TRBD2	TRBV7-8	TRBJ2-1	CASRWTSGGWQFF	TGTGCCAGCAGGTGGACTAGCGGGGGGTGGCAGTTCTTC